The rows below give T cell receptor beta chains drawn from one sample of a study of blood T cell repertoires in COVID-19. Profiling relied on immunoSEQ multiplex PCR, and the TCRdb table lists in-frame clones only, not all of them. The table has approximately 38,000 clones, around 90% seen once. Sequencing input: peripheral blood. Source of these receptors: a human donor in a cohort sampled during active COVID-19. CDR3s include the opening cysteine and the closing phenylalanine or tryptophan. Fields, in order: D gene, V gene, J gene, clone size, CDR3 protein, CDR3 DNA. A D gene is named only where the DNA matches it firmly. The size of a clone is reported for some rows only, either as once, few or many, or as a class for expanded clones.

d_gene: TRBD2; v_gene: TRBV7-2; j_gene: TRBJ2-1; abundance: .; CDR3aa: CASSLGPGGKQFF; CDR3nt: TGTGCCAGCAGCTTAGGGCCGGGGGGAAAGCAGTTCTTC
d_gene: TRBD2; v_gene: TRBV15; j_gene: TRBJ2-1; abundance: .; CDR3aa: CATSRDHGTSNEQFF; CDR3nt: TGTGCCACCAGCAGAGACCACGGGACTAGCAATGAGCAGTTCTTC
d_gene: .; v_gene: TRBV5-1; j_gene: TRBJ1-1; abundance: .; CDR3aa: CASSLNRGVGNTEAFF; CDR3nt: TGCGCCAGCAGCTTGAATCGCGGGGTAGGGAACACTGAAGCTTTCTTT
d_gene: .; v_gene: TRBV6-5; j_gene: TRBJ1-2; abundance: .; CDR3aa: CASKPGTDPNYGYTF; CDR3nt: TGTGCCAGCAAACCGGGAACAGACCCTAACTATGGCTACACCTTC
d_gene: .; v_gene: TRBV28; j_gene: TRBJ1-6; abundance: .; CDR3aa: CASSLFLGDNSPLHF; CDR3nt: TGTGCCAGCAGTTTATTCTTGGGAGATAATTCACCCCTCCACTTT
d_gene: TRBD1; v_gene: TRBV25-1; j_gene: TRBJ1-2; abundance: .; CDR3aa: CASSESGTGGGYTF; CDR3nt: TGTGCCAGCAGTGAATCAGGGACAGGGGGTGGCTACACCTTC
d_gene: TRBD1; v_gene: TRBV27; j_gene: TRBJ1-1; abundance: .; CDR3aa: CASRRRQGSGGDEAFF; CDR3nt: TGTGCCAGCAGGAGGAGACAGGGTTCGGGAGGGGATGAAGCTTTCTTT
d_gene: .; v_gene: TRBV7-6; j_gene: TRBJ1-2; abundance: .; CDR3aa: CASSGGGVYGYTF; CDR3nt: TGTGCCAGCAGTGGGGGGGGAGTCTATGGCTACACCTTC
d_gene: TRBD1; v_gene: TRBV29-1; j_gene: TRBJ2-7; abundance: .; CDR3aa: CSVALGQGDNYEQYF; CDR3nt: TGCAGCGTTGCGTTGGGACAGGGAGACAACTACGAGCAGTACTTC
d_gene: TRBD2; v_gene: TRBV6-5; j_gene: TRBJ2-5; abundance: .; CDR3aa: CASSYSRGDQYF; CDR3nt: TGTGCCAGCAGTTACTCCCGGGGGGACCAGTACTTC
d_gene: TRBD1; v_gene: TRBV5-1; j_gene: TRBJ2-2; abundance: .; CDR3aa: CASSRSSPGGPNTGELFF; CDR3nt: TGCGCCAGCAGCCGCTCCTCTCCAGGGGGACCGAACACCGGGGAGCTGTTTTTT
d_gene: TRBD1; v_gene: TRBV10-3; j_gene: TRBJ2-5; abundance: .; CDR3aa: CAIRGQQETQYF; CDR3nt: TGTGCCATCAGGGGACAGCAAGAGACCCAGTACTTC
d_gene: .; v_gene: TRBV7-9; j_gene: TRBJ2-6; abundance: .; CDR3aa: CASSFQAGSGANVLTF; CDR3nt: TGTGCCAGCAGCTTTCAGGCGGGCTCTGGGGCCAACGTCCTGACTTTC
d_gene: TRBD2; v_gene: TRBV6-5; j_gene: TRBJ2-5; abundance: .; CDR3aa: CASSPGLPQETQYF; CDR3nt: TGTGCCAGCAGTCCGGGACTACCCCAAGAGACCCAGTACTTC
d_gene: .; v_gene: TRBV3-1/TRBV3-2; j_gene: TRBJ1-2; abundance: .; CDR3aa: CASSALGHLGYTF; CDR3nt: TGTGCCAGCAGCGCCCTTGGGCATCTTGGCTACACCTTC
d_gene: .; v_gene: TRBV7-9; j_gene: TRBJ2-5; abundance: .; CDR3aa: CASSPGVAQTFQETQYF; CDR3nt: TGTGCCAGCAGCCCAGGCGTGGCACAGACCTTTCAAGAGACCCAGTACTTC
d_gene: .; v_gene: TRBV19; j_gene: TRBJ1-1; abundance: .; CDR3aa: CASSQGKANTEAFF; CDR3nt: TGTGCCAGTAGCCAGGGCAAGGCGAACACTGAAGCTTTCTTT
d_gene: TRBD1; v_gene: TRBV28; j_gene: TRBJ1-3; abundance: .; CDR3aa: CASTVGGQGNTIYF; CDR3nt: TGTGCCAGCACCGTAGGGGGCCAGGGAAACACCATATATTTT
d_gene: .; v_gene: TRBV7-3; j_gene: TRBJ1-1; abundance: .; CDR3aa: CASSLFPGLQGTEAFF; CDR3nt: TGTGCCAGCAGCTTATTTCCAGGGCTTCAGGGCACTGAAGCTTTCTTT
d_gene: .; v_gene: TRBV6-5; j_gene: TRBJ2-7; abundance: .; CDR3aa: CASSRTSSYEQYF; CDR3nt: TGTGCCAGCAGTCGTACTAGCTCCTACGAGCAGTACTTC
d_gene: TRBD2; v_gene: TRBV11-3; j_gene: TRBJ2-1; abundance: once; CDR3aa: CASSSEAGNEQFF; CDR3nt: TGTGCCAGCAGCTCGGAAGCGGGAAACGAGCAGTTCTTC
d_gene: TRBD1; v_gene: TRBV7-9; j_gene: TRBJ1-1; abundance: .; CDR3aa: CASRQGAFDNTEAFF; CDR3nt: TGTGCCAGCAGGCAGGGGGCATTTGATAACACTGAAGCTTTCTTT
d_gene: .; v_gene: TRBV5-1; j_gene: TRBJ1-1; abundance: once; CDR3aa: CASSSLPGWNTEAFF; CDR3nt: TGCGCCAGCAGCTCCCTACCGGGGTGGAACACTGAAGCTTTCTTT
d_gene: TRBD1; v_gene: TRBV6-5; j_gene: TRBJ2-1; abundance: once; CDR3aa: CAIRTGPYNEQFF; CDR3nt: TGTGCCATCCGGACAGGGCCCTACAATGAGCAGTTCTTC
d_gene: TRBD1; v_gene: TRBV28; j_gene: TRBJ1-3; abundance: few; CDR3aa: CASSRGTVGNTIYF; CDR3nt: TGTGCCAGCAGTCGAGGGACAGTCGGAAACACCATATATTTT
d_gene: .; v_gene: TRBV6-9; j_gene: TRBJ1-4; abundance: .; CDR3aa: CASSLGVHREKLFF; CDR3nt: TGTGCCAGCAGTTTGGGAGTCCATCGCGAAAAACTGTTTTTT
d_gene: .; v_gene: TRBV2; j_gene: TRBJ1-2; abundance: once; CDR3aa: CASSEARSNYGYTF; CDR3nt: TGTGCCAGCAGCGAGGCTAGATCCAACTATGGCTACACCTTC
d_gene: TRBD2; v_gene: TRBV7-9; j_gene: TRBJ2-7; abundance: .; CDR3aa: CASSISSGGGSYEQYF; CDR3nt: TGTGCCAGCAGCATTTCCTCGGGAGGGGGTTCCTACGAGCAGTACTTC
d_gene: TRBD2; v_gene: TRBV7-2; j_gene: TRBJ2-1; abundance: .; CDR3aa: CASSLVAAIVAGNEQFF; CDR3nt: TGTGCCAGCAGCTTAGTGGCAGCTATCGTAGCGGGTAATGAGCAGTTCTTC
d_gene: TRBD2; v_gene: TRBV3-1/TRBV3-2; j_gene: TRBJ2-5; abundance: .; CDR3aa: CASSQAGGETQYF; CDR3nt: TGTGCCAGCAGCCAAGCGGGGGGGGAGACCCAGTACTTC
d_gene: .; v_gene: TRBV5-1; j_gene: TRBJ1-2; abundance: few; CDR3aa: CASSLAGVWDGYTF; CDR3nt: TGCGCCAGCAGCTTGGCCGGGGTATGGGATGGCTACACCTTC
d_gene: TRBD2; v_gene: TRBV5-4; j_gene: TRBJ2-1; abundance: .; CDR3aa: CASSLPLAGGYNEQFF; CDR3nt: TGTGCCAGCAGCTTACCCCTAGCGGGAGGGTACAATGAGCAGTTCTTC
d_gene: TRBD2; v_gene: TRBV7-2; j_gene: TRBJ2-7; abundance: once; CDR3aa: CASSIGTSRYEQYF; CDR3nt: TGTGCCAGCAGCATTGGGACTAGCAGATACGAGCAGTACTTC
d_gene: TRBD1; v_gene: TRBV3-1/TRBV3-2; j_gene: TRBJ1-5; abundance: few; CDR3aa: CASGTGSGNQPQHF; CDR3nt: TGTGCCAGCGGGACAGGGAGTGGCAATCAGCCCCAGCATTTT
d_gene: .; v_gene: TRBV24-1; j_gene: TRBJ2-3; abundance: .; CDR3aa: CATGRTDTQYF; CDR3nt: TGTGCCACCGGGCGCACAGATACGCAGTATTTT
d_gene: .; v_gene: TRBV11-2; j_gene: TRBJ1-3; abundance: .; CDR3aa: CASSLRDTEGNTIYF; CDR3nt: TGTGCCAGCAGCCTACGGGACACGGAAGGGAACACCATATATTTT
d_gene: .; v_gene: TRBV15; j_gene: TRBJ1-1; abundance: .; CDR3aa: CATRNIEPGALWGDTEAFF; CDR3nt: TGTGCCACCAGAAATATTGAACCTGGGGCGCTCTGGGGGGATACTGAAGCTTTCTTT
d_gene: .; v_gene: TRBV28; j_gene: TRBJ2-3; abundance: .; CDR3aa: CASSWVRDFYTDTQYF; CDR3nt: TGTGCCAGCAGCTGGGTCCGGGACTTTTACACAGATACGCAGTATTTT
d_gene: .; v_gene: TRBV21-1; j_gene: TRBJ2-3; abundance: .; CDR3aa: CASSKEARNTGDTQYF; CDR3nt: TGTGCCAGCAGCAAAGAGGCCAGGAATACAGGGGATACGCAGTATTTT
d_gene: .; v_gene: TRBV7-2; j_gene: TRBJ1-2; abundance: few; CDR3aa: CASSKWEGTYGYTF; CDR3nt: TGTGCCAGCAGCAAATGGGAGGGAACCTATGGCTACACCTTC
d_gene: .; v_gene: TRBV11-1; j_gene: TRBJ2-1; abundance: .; CDR3aa: CASRTLRGGTVQFF; CDR3nt: TGTGCCAGCAGGACACTCCGCGGGGGGACAGTGCAGTTCTTC
d_gene: .; v_gene: TRBV6-5; j_gene: TRBJ2-2; abundance: .; CDR3aa: CASRWERANTGELFF; CDR3nt: TGTGCCAGCAGGTGGGAGAGAGCGAACACCGGGGAGCTGTTTTTT
d_gene: TRBD1; v_gene: TRBV11-2; j_gene: TRBJ1-6; abundance: .; CDR3aa: CASSLGGGSSYNSPLHF; CDR3nt: TGTGCCAGCAGCCTAGGGGGCGGGAGCTCCTATAATTCACCCCTCCACTTT
d_gene: .; v_gene: TRBV6-5; j_gene: TRBJ2-7; abundance: .; CDR3aa: CASTEGGGRYEQYF; CDR3nt: TGTGCCAGCACCGAAGGGGGAGGGCGGTACGAGCAGTACTTC
d_gene: .; v_gene: TRBV7-2; j_gene: TRBJ1-3; abundance: once; CDR3aa: CASSLYAAPGINTIYF; CDR3nt: TGTGCCAGCAGCTTATATGCAGCTCCGGGTATCAACACCATATATTTT
d_gene: .; v_gene: TRBV4-2; j_gene: TRBJ2-3; abundance: medium-sized; CDR3aa: CASSQDPMGPRTDTQYF; CDR3nt: TGTGCCAGCAGCCAAGATCCTATGGGGCCGCGCACAGATACGCAGTATTTT
d_gene: TRBD2; v_gene: TRBV19; j_gene: TRBJ2-4; abundance: .; CDR3aa: CASSASSGRGKNIQYF; CDR3nt: TGTGCCAGTAGTGCTTCTAGCGGGAGGGGAAAAAACATTCAGTACTTC
d_gene: .; v_gene: TRBV7-2; j_gene: TRBJ1-6; abundance: .; CDR3aa: CASSPASRYAGASRPLHF; CDR3nt: TGTGCCAGCAGCCCCGCTTCCCGCTATGCAGGGGCCTCGCGGCCCCTCCACTTT
d_gene: TRBD1; v_gene: TRBV2; j_gene: TRBJ1-5; abundance: .; CDR3aa: CASSPQTGVSNQPQHF; CDR3nt: TGTGCCAGCAGTCCCCAGACAGGGGTTAGCAATCAGCCCCAGCATTTT
d_gene: TRBD1; v_gene: TRBV27; j_gene: TRBJ1-1; abundance: once; CDR3aa: CASSSDRAGTEAFF; CDR3nt: TGTGCCAGCAGCTCGGACAGGGCGGGCACTGAAGCTTTCTTT
d_gene: .; v_gene: TRBV9; j_gene: TRBJ2-7; abundance: .; CDR3aa: CASSLRHREGEQYF; CDR3nt: TGTGCCAGCAGCCTACGACACAGGGAGGGCGAGCAGTACTTC
d_gene: TRBD1; v_gene: TRBV2; j_gene: TRBJ2-3; abundance: .; CDR3aa: CASSWTGRTDTQYF; CDR3nt: TGTGCCAGCAGTTGGACAGGGCGTACAGATACGCAGTATTTT
d_gene: TRBD2; v_gene: TRBV5-4; j_gene: TRBJ2-1; abundance: .; CDR3aa: CASSSLATSGRASSYNEQFF; CDR3nt: TGTGCCAGCAGCTCCCTTGCGACTAGCGGGAGGGCCTCGAGCTACAATGAGCAGTTCTTC
d_gene: .; v_gene: TRBV28; j_gene: TRBJ1-6; abundance: .; CDR3aa: CATHGPYNSPLHF; CDR3nt: TGTGCCACCCACGGTCCCTATAATTCACCCCTCCACTTT